Listed below are T cell receptor beta chains from one sample, sequenced in a study of cytomegalovirus exposure and HLA in healthy donors. TCRdb keeps only in-frame clones here, not all; method: immunoSEQ multiplex PCR. There are 120,000 or so clones in the sample; 75% to 85% occur only once, and about 2.5% lies in the top ten. Material for sequencing was PBMCs. The receptors were sampled from a man aged 25 to 40 in good health and CMV-seronegative. Both conserved end residues are part of each CDR3. A D gene is named only where the DNA matches it firmly. The listing skips clone size in some rows; elsewhere it reads once, few, many or a size class.

clone size	CDR3 length	D gene	V gene	J gene	CDR3 protein	CDR3 DNA
-	15	TRBD2	TRBV27	TRBJ2-2	CASSTSGASTEELFF	TGTGCCAGCAGCACTAGCGGGGCCAGCACCGAGGAGCTGTTTTTT
-	13	TRBD1	TRBV4-1	TRBJ2-7	CASKDRNLGEQYF	TGCGCCAGCAAGGACAGGAACTTAGGCGAGCAGTACTTC
-	14	TRBD1	TRBV11-2	TRBJ2-7	CASSLVGQTYEQYF	TGTGCCAGCAGCTTAGTGGGACAGACCTACGAGCAGTACTTC
-	16	TRBD1	TRBV5-6	TRBJ1-3	CASSLRLDREGNTIYF	TGTGCCAGCAGCTTGCGATTGGACAGGGAGGGAAACACCATATATTTT
-	15	TRBD1	TRBV9	TRBJ1-1	CASSVGGQMNTEAFF	TGTGCCAGCAGCGTAGGGGGACAGATGAACACTGAAGCTTTCTTT
once	14	TRBD1	TRBV9	TRBJ1-3	CASSTQGTRNTIYF	TGTGCCAGCAGCACACAGGGGACGCGAAACACCATATATTTT
-	15	-	TRBV19	TRBJ1-5	CASSITQYSNQPQHF	TGTGCCAGTAGTATAACACAGTATAGCAATCAGCCCCAGCATTTT
-	16	TRBD2	TRBV2	TRBJ2-1	CASRVRMGGLYNEQFF	TGTGCCAGCAGAGTAAGAATGGGGGGACTATACAATGAGCAGTTCTTC
-	16	TRBD1	TRBV30	TRBJ1-5	CAWSVWGQGINQPQHF	TGTGCCTGGAGTGTTTGGGGACAGGGGATTAATCAGCCCCAGCATTTT
few	15	-	TRBV4-3	TRBJ1-1	CASSQETGYTTEAFF	TGCGCCAGCAGCCAAGAGACTGGTTACACCACTGAAGCTTTCTTT
-	15	TRBD1	TRBV11-3	TRBJ2-1	CASSVGGWSYNEQFF	TGTGCCAGCAGCGTAGGGGGCTGGTCCTACAATGAGCAGTTCTTC
-	13	TRBD1	TRBV5-4	TRBJ2-7	CASSPDRAGEQYF	TGTGCCAGCAGCCCGGACAGGGCTGGAGAGCAGTACTTC
-	14	-	TRBV30	TRBJ2-1	CAWSTGKSYNEQFF	TGTGCCTGGAGTACAGGGAAGTCCTACAATGAGCAGTTCTTC
-	11	TRBD1	TRBV20-1	TRBJ1-2	CSAWTGAGYTF	TGCAGTGCCTGGACAGGGGCTGGCTACACCTTC
-	13	-	TRBV30	TRBJ2-7	CAWSWAGSYEQYF	TGTGCCTGGAGTTGGGCGGGATCCTACGAGCAGTACTTC
-	17	-	TRBV4-3	TRBJ2-1	CASSRALAESPYNEQFF	TGCGCCAGCAGCCGGGCCTTGGCCGAAAGCCCCTACAATGAGCAGTTCTTC
-	15	-	TRBV4-1	TRBJ2-1	CASSQPAERNNEQFF	TGCGCCAGCAGCCAACCCGCGGAGAGAAACAATGAGCAGTTCTTC
-	14	-	TRBV18	TRBJ2-4	CASSPEVAKNIQYF	TGTGCCAGCTCCCCGGAGGTCGCCAAAAACATTCAGTACTTC
-	19	TRBD1	TRBV4-1	TRBJ2-2	CASSQGSWTGAGSNGELFF	TGCGCCAGCAGCCAAGGATCCTGGACAGGGGCGGGCAGTAACGGGGAGCTGTTTTTT
once	15	-	TRBV6-1	TRBJ1-2	CASSEDRTGTYGYTF	TGTGCCAGCAGTGAAGACAGGACCGGTACCTATGGCTACACCTTC
-	14	-	TRBV30	TRBJ2-7	CAWSVGGATYEQYF	TGTGCCTGGAGTGTAGGGGGGGCCACCTACGAGCAGTACTTC
once	16	-	TRBV5-1	TRBJ2-2	CASSLRLQGNTGELFF	TGCGCCAGCAGCCTCCGGTTGCAGGGGAACACCGGGGAGCTGTTTTTT
-	13	-	TRBV9	TRBJ2-3	CASSLGTTGTQYF	TGTGCCAGCAGCCTCGGGACAACCGGTACGCAGTATTTT
-	19	TRBD2	TRBV5-3	TRBJ2-1	CARSANKGMKREREEEQFF	TGTGCCAGAAGCGCAAACAAGGGGATGAAGCGGGAGAGAGAGGAAGAGCAGTTCTTC
-	14	TRBD1	TRBV7-9	TRBJ2-2	CATGGTGDTGELFF	TGTGCTACCGGTGGGACAGGGGACACCGGGGAGCTGTTTTTT
-	15	TRBD2	TRBV5-6	TRBJ2-7	CASSLRSRGGCEQYF	TGTGCCAGCAGCTTGCGTTCCCGGGGGGGCTGCGAGCAGTACTTC
-	14	-	TRBV11-3	TRBJ2-5	CASSLVRDQETQYF	TGTGCCAGCAGCTTAGTGCGGGATCAAGAGACCCAGTACTTC
-	14	TRBD1	TRBV29-1	TRBJ1-2	CSVEVVQGVAGYTF	TGCAGCGTTGAAGTGGTGCAGGGGGTAGCTGGCTACACCTTC
-	18	TRBD2	TRBV27	TRBJ2-2	CASSLSPRLAGEPGELFF	TGTGCCAGCAGTTTATCTCCTCGACTAGCGGGAGAGCCCGGGGAGCTGTTTTTT
-	19	TRBD1	TRBV12-5	TRBJ2-7	CASGLVFWGQGSSSYEQYF	TGTGCTAGTGGTTTGGTATTCTGGGGACAGGGGTCTTCTTCCTACGAGCAGTACTTC
-	15	-	TRBV7-9	TRBJ2-1	CASSGASDSYNEQFF	TGTGCCAGCAGCGGGGCTAGCGACTCCTACAATGAGCAGTTCTTC
-	14	-	TRBV29-1	TRBJ2-1	CSVDSEGGYNEQFF	TGCAGCGTCGATAGCGAGGGAGGCTACAATGAGCAGTTCTTC
-	14	TRBD1	TRBV15	TRBJ1-2	CATSRNRGNYGYTF	TGTGCCACCAGCAGGAACAGGGGAAACTATGGCTACACCTTC
-	14	-	TRBV5-4	TRBJ2-7	CASSLEIPRSEQYF	TGTGCCAGCAGCTTGGAGATCCCGAGGTCGGAGCAGTACTTC
-	17	TRBD2	TRBV7-9	TRBJ2-1	CASSLTLGLETMNEQFF	TGTGCCAGCAGCTTAACTCTCGGACTAGAGACGATGAATGAGCAGTTCTTC
few	13	-	TRBV6-5	TRBJ2-7	CASSKPGLMEQYF	TGTGCCAGCAGTAAACCGGGACTCATGGAGCAGTACTTC
-	15	-	TRBV4-1	TRBJ1-6	CASSQEKPAGSPLHF	TGCGCCAGCAGCCAAGAGAAGCCCGCGGGGTCACCCCTCCACTTT
-	16	TRBD2	TRBV29-1	TRBJ2-1	CSALGELAGGENEQFF	TGCAGCGCCTTGGGGGAGCTAGCGGGAGGGGAAAATGAGCAGTTCTTC
-	13	-	TRBV7-2	TRBJ1-2	CASSPTGGDGYPF	TGTGCCAGCAGCCCAACCGGGGGGGATGGCTACCCCTTC
-	15	-	TRBV12-5	TRBJ2-1	CASGLAQGYHNEQFF	TGTGCTAGTGGTTTGGCTCAGGGATACCACAATGAGCAGTTCTTC
-	17	TRBD2	TRBV9	TRBJ2-1	CASSETSGSSSYNEQFF	TGTGCCAGCAGCGAGACTAGCGGGAGTAGCTCCTACAATGAGCAGTTCTTC
-	14	TRBD1	TRBV6-6	TRBJ2-7	CASSSIGQGAEQYF	TGTGCCAGCAGTTCCATCGGACAGGGCGCCGAGCAGTACTTC
-	13	TRBD1	TRBV7-9	TRBJ1-2	CASSRDRGDGYTF	TGTGCCAGCAGCCGGGACAGGGGAGATGGCTACACCTTC